This T cell receptor (beta chain) was obtained from a study of blood T cell repertoires in COVID-19 (dated by TCRdb to 2018 to 2021). Background on the whole study: The collaborator samples originated in the United States, Italy and Spain and spanned the acute and convalescent phases of COVID-19. The samples were drawn from two sources: the first 160 participants of the ongoing ImmuneRACE study, and approximately 1,300 subjects contributed by 6 global collaborators. The sample metadata nearly always contained a de-identified subject ID, COVID-19 status, age in years and sex. The dataset comprised deeply sampled blood TCRbeta repertoires from subjects exposed to, actively infected with, or recovered from COVID-19. A freely available public database, intended as a resource for researchers studying the immune response to SARS-CoV-2, is where the repertoires were released. Where available, HLA class I and class II types were taken from metadata supplied by the sample provider and were not determined by assay-based typing. The material from the prospective study consisted of cDNA or gDNA derived from T cells, B-cell-depleted T cells, or PBMCs.

What the work shows at the level of the full study, not this receptor alone: How much clinical and demographic metadata was included differed by source and by participant, and the metadata was provided uncurated.

V lost 5 bases and J lost 6 bases; the stretch between them is 21 bases long. The CDR1 and CDR2 encoded by the germline V gene (reference sequence) are LNHNV and YYDKDF. The CDR3 sequence holds 16 residues, the cysteine and phenylalanine included. The sequence is cut down to CDR3 DNA, 48 bases in frame from base 1. The immunoSEQ Assay, a bias-controlled multiplex PCR, was used to amplify TCRbeta CDR3 regions from genomic DNA. Regarding the original processing steps: The number of nucleated cells in each sample was estimated from the amplification of reference gene primers within the assay. To quantify the absolute abundance of each unique TCRbeta CDR3 rearrangement, sequence reads were collapsed and filtered. Productive Simpson clonality was computed per sample as the square root of Simpson's diversity index over productive rearrangements. In its TCRdb copy, this immuneACCESS table keeps in-frame sequences only and misses some clones. Where compared with another copy, unresolved V genes explain less than half of these, and the others have no known cause. The V and J calls and clone size were taken over from that table, and D and trimming were inferred from the DNA. This sample comprises tens of thousands of clones, roughly 90% of them detected only once. Around 2.6% of the sample belongs to the ten largest clones.

The collaborating institutions used their own protocols to collect whole blood in K2EDTA tubes. For TCRbeta analysis, collaborator samples were shipped as frozen whole blood, as isolated PBMCs, or as DNA extracted from either sample type. On this clone: Its antigen is still unknown. Base qualities are not at hand, and no much larger clone is one base apart.

This TCR came from a human donor in a cohort sampled during active COVID-19. Sequenced material: peripheral blood. The chain is made from TRBV15 and TRBJ2-3, with TRBD2 as a weak D call on 6 bases. CDR3 protein: CATSPRGVREPDTQYF. DNA sequence: TGTGCCACCAGCCCCCGAGGAGTACGGGAGCCCGATACGCAGTATTTT.